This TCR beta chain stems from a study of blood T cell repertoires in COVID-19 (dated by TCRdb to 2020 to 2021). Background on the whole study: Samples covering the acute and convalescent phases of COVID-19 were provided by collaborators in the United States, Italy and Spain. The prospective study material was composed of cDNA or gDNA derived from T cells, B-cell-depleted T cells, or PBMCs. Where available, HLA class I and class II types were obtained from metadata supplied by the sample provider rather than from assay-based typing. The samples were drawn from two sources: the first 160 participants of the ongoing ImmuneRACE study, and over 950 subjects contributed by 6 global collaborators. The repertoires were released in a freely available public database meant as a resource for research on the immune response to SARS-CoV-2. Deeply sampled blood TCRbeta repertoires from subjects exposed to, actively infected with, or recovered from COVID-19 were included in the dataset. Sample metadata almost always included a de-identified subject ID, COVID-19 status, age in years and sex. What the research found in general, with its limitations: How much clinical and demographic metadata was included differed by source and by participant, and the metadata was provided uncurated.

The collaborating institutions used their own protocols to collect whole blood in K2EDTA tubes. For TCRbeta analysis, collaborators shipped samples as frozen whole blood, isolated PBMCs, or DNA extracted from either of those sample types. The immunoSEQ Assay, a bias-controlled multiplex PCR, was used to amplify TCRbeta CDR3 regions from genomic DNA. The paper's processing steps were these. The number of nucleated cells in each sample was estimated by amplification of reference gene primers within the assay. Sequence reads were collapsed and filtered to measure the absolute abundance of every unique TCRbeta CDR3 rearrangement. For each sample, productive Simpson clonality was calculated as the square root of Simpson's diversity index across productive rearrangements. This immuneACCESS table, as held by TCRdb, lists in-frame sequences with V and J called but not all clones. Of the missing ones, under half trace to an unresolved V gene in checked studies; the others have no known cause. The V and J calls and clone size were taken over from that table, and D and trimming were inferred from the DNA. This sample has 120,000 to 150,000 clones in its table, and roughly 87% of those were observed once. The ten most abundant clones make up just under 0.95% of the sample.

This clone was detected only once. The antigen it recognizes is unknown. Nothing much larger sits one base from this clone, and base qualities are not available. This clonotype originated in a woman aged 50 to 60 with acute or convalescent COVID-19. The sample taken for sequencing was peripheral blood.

The nucleotide sequence is TGTGCCTGGAGTCGACAGCAAGCTAACTATGGCTACACCTTC. Translation gives CAWSRQQANYGYTF. The chain employs TRBV30 and TRBJ1-2; tentative D gene TRBD1, with 5 bases matching. V is cut by 2 bases and J by 0 bases, and the space between the germline ends is 10 bases. There are 14 amino acids in the CDR3, from cysteine to phenylalanine inclusive. The entry retains the CDR3 DNA only, 42 bases that are in frame from base 1. The germline V gene (reference sequence) sets CDR1 to GTSNPN and CDR2 to SVGIG.